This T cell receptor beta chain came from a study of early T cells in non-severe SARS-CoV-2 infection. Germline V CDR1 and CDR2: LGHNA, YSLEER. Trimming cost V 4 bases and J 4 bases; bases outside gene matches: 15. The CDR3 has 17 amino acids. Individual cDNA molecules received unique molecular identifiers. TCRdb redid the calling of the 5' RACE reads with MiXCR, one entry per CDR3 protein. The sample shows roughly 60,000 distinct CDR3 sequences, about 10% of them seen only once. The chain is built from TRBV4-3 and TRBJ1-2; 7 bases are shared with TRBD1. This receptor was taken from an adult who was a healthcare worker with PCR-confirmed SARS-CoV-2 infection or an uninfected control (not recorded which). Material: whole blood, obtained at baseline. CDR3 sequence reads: CASSLLTRQGGGYGYTF. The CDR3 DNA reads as TGCGCCAGCAGCCTTCTCACCCGGCAGGGGGGAGGCTATGGCTACACCTTC.